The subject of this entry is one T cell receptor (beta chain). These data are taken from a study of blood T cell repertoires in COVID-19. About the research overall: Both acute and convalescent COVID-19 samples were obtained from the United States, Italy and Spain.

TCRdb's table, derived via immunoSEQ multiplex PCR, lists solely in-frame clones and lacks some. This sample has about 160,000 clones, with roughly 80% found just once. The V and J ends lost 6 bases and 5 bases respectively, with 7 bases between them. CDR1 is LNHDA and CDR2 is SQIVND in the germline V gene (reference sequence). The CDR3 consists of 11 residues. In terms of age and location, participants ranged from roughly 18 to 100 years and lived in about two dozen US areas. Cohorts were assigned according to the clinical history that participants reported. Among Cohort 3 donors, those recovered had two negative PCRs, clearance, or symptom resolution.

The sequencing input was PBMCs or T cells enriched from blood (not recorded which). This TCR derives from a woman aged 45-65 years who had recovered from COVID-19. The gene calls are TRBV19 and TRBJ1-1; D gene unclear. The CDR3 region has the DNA TGTGCCAGTAGGCTACGTACTGAAGCTTTCTTT. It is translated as CASRLRTEAFF.